These T cell receptor beta chains were read from a single sample in a study of blood T cell repertoires in COVID-19. The data were produced by immunoSEQ multiplex PCR, yet TCRdb's version contains in-frame clones alone and is incomplete. The data show about 280,000 clones, roughly 91% seen once. Input material: peripheral blood. The receptors originated from a man aged 40-49 years with acute or convalescent COVID-19. Each CDR3 is given with its conserved first and last residue. Each record gives: D gene, clone size, J gene, V gene, CDR3 length, CDR3 DNA, CDR3 protein. The D gene is left open where the match is weak. For some rows the clone size is stated as once, few or many, or as a class when expanded; others skip it.

>TRBD1|.|TRBJ2-1|TRBV19|16
TGTGCCAGTAGTATAGATAGGCAGGGGGCAGTGAATGAGCAGTTCTTC
CASSIDRQGAVNEQFF
>.|.|TRBJ1-2|TRBV6-5|16
TGTGCCAGCAGTTCCCGCCACAGCGGCCTTAACTATGGCTACACCTTC
CASSSRHSGLNYGYTF
>.|.|TRBJ2-2|TRBV27|16
TGTGCCAGCAGCTCACGCCGGGACTCCCTCACCGGGGAGCTGTTTTTT
CASSSRRDSLTGELFF
>.|.|TRBJ1-1|TRBV30|14
TGTGCCTGGAGTGATGGCGGGGTCTACACTGAAGCTTTCTTT
CAWSDGGVYTEAFF
>.|once|TRBJ1-2|TRBV14|16
TGTGCCAGCAGCCAAGAATACAGGGCTGTCAACTATGGCTACACCTTC
CASSQEYRAVNYGYTF
>.|.|TRBJ2-5|TRBV4-1|14
TGCGCCAGCAGCCAATGGGACTTCCAAGAGACCCAGTACTTC
CASSQWDFQETQYF
>.|.|TRBJ1-1|TRBV2|14
TGTGCCAGCAGTGTTACCCGGACAGTGGCGGAAGCTTTCTTT
CASSVTRTVAEAFF
>.|few|TRBJ2-2|TRBV24-1|14
TGTGCCACCAGTGAGGGACACAACACCGGGGAGCTGTTTTTT
CATSEGHNTGELFF
>TRBD2|.|TRBJ2-3|TRBV7-9|15
TGTGCCAGCATGGGATTGGCGGGGGGCACAGATACGCAGTATTTT
CASMGLAGGTDTQYF
>.|.|TRBJ1-3|TRBV3-1/TRBV3-2|16
TGTGCCAGCAGCCCGGACCGCGGGGGTTGGGGAAACACCATATATTTT
CASSPDRGGWGNTIYF
>.|.|TRBJ2-7|TRBV5-6|14
TGTGCCAGCAGCTCGGGACACCTCTCCTACGAGCAGTACTTC
CASSSGHLSYEQYF
>.|.|TRBJ2-7|TRBV7-6|14
TGTGCCAGCAGCCCGGGGACTGGAACCTACGAGCAGTACTTC
CASSPGTGTYEQYF
>TRBD2|.|TRBJ2-3|TRBV7-9|16
TGTGCCAGCACTCCCACAGGGGTAGCGGGGGAGGATACGCAGTATTTT
CASTPTGVAGEDTQYF
>TRBD1|.|TRBJ2-7|TRBV19|15
TGTGCCAGTAGAAGCCTGGACAGGGTGATCTACGAGCAGTACTTC
CASRSLDRVIYEQYF
>TRBD1|.|TRBJ1-2|TRBV2|12
TGTGCCGGGCGGACAGGGAACTATGGCTACACCTTC
CAGRTGNYGYTF
>.|few|TRBJ1-1|TRBV6-5|15
TGTGCCAGCAGTTACTCGCGTCGAGGGAACACTGAAGCTTTCTTT
CASSYSRRGNTEAFF
>.|.|TRBJ2-7|TRBV7-2|13
TGTGCCAGCAGCTTAGGTCGGTCCTACGAGCAGTACTTC
CASSLGRSYEQYF
>TRBD1|.|TRBJ2-7|TRBV7-9|13
TGTGCCAGCAGCTCCCTAGACAGGGACGAGCAGTACTTC
CASSSLDRDEQYF
>.|.|TRBJ2-2|TRBV28|15
TGTGCCAGCAGTTTGGGGGGTAGTAACACCGGGGAGCTGTTTTTT
CASSLGGSNTGELFF
>.|.|TRBJ1-4|TRBV3-1/TRBV3-2|16
TGTGCCAGCAGCCAAGGGCAGCAGCGGGCTAATGAAAAACTGTTTTTT
CASSQGQQRANEKLFF
>.|few|TRBJ1-2|TRBV25-1|14
TGTGCCAGCAGTGAAGCCTGGGGACTTGATGGCTACACCTTC
CASSEAWGLDGYTF
>.|.|TRBJ1-5|TRBV21-1|18
TGTGCCAGCAGCAAAGCTATTCCTAGGAAATGGATATGTCAGCCCCAGCATTTT
CASSKAIPRKWICQPQHF
>TRBD1|.|TRBJ2-1|TRBV6-2/TRBV6-3|14
TGTGCCAGCAGTTACCGCACGACAGGGACTGAGCAGTTCTTC
CASSYRTTGTEQFF
>TRBD1|.|TRBJ2-7|TRBV29-1|13
TGCAGCGCTAGGACAGGGGGTTCCCACGAGCAGTACTTC
CSARTGGSHEQYF
>.|.|TRBJ1-2|TRBV12-5|11
TGTGCTAGTGGGGCCCTCGGGGGCTACACCTTC
CASGALGGYTF
>TRBD1|.|TRBJ2-3|TRBV5-1|11
TGCGCCAGCAGCTCGGACAGGGCGATCGATTTT
CASSSDRAIDF
>.|.|TRBJ2-3|TRBV5-6|14
TGTGCCAGCAGCTTGGCCCACTTAGAAGATACGCAGTATTTT
CASSLAHLEDTQYF
>.|.|TRBJ2-1|TRBV2|16
TGTGCCAGCAGTGCTATCCTAAGGGGCGCCTCTATTGAGCAGTTCTTC
CASSAILRGASIEQFF
>.|.|TRBJ1-4|TRBV15|15
TGTGCCACCAGCAGGGCGGGGGAGGCGGATGAAAAACTGTTTTTT
CATSRAGEADEKLFF
>.|.|TRBJ1-3|TRBV5-1|16
TGCGCCAGCAGCTTGGAAACAGGTTGGAGGAGGGACACCATATATTTT
CASSLETGWRRDTIYF
>.|.|TRBJ2-3|TRBV11-1|14
TGTGCCAGCAGCTTAGCGGTAACTTCAGATACGCAGTATTTT
CASSLAVTSDTQYF
>TRBD1|.|TRBJ2-1|TRBV6-4|15
TGTGCCAGCAGCGCTGACAGGGATCCCTACAATGAGCAGTTCTTC
CASSADRDPYNEQFF
>TRBD2|.|TRBJ2-7|TRBV7-2|16
TGTGCCAGCAGCTCCGGGCCGGCTAGCGGTTCCTTGGAGCAGTACTTC
CASSSGPASGSLEQYF
>.|.|TRBJ1-2|TRBV25-1|15
TGTGCCAGCAGTGAATCCCCGACACCTTCTTATGGCTACACCTTC
CASSESPTPSYGYTF
>.|.|TRBJ2-7|TRBV6-2/TRBV6-3|12
TGTGCCAGCAGCCGAGCTAGCTACGAGCAGTACTTC
CASSRASYEQYF
>TRBD1|.|TRBJ1-1|TRBV27|16
TGTGCCAGCAGTTTATCAAGGGGGACAGGTAACACTGAAGCTTTCTTT
CASSLSRGTGNTEAFF
>.|once|TRBJ1-2|TRBV7-8|15
TGTGCCAGCACCTCTAACACTAAAGGAGGATATGGCTACACCTTC
CASTSNTKGGYGYTF
>TRBD1|.|TRBJ1-6|TRBV6-5|13
TGTGCCAGCGCCGGGACAGGGGATTCACCCCTCCACTTT
CASAGTGDSPLHF
>.|.|TRBJ2-7|TRBV11-3|15
TGTGCCAGCAGCCCTACCTCGGGAGGGGGCGGCGAGCAGTACTTC
CASSPTSGGGGEQYF
>.|few|TRBJ1-2|TRBV5-1|15
TGCGCCAGCAGCTACCTCCTTGGGGGCTCCTATGGCTACACCTTC
CASSYLLGGSYGYTF
>.|few|TRBJ1-2|TRBV12-3/TRBV12-4|12
TGTGCCAGCAGTTTAGCAGGGGATGGCTACACCTTC
CASSLAGDGYTF
>.|.|TRBJ1-6|TRBV5-1|15
TGCGCCAGCAGCTTGGTATCAGGGGTAGGATCACCCCTCCACTTT
CASSLVSGVGSPLHF
>TRBD1|.|TRBJ2-2|TRBV15|15
TGTGCCACCAGCGCAGACAGGGGAAACACCGGGGAGCTGTTTTTT
CATSADRGNTGELFF
>.|once|TRBJ1-2|TRBV25-1|13
TGTGCCAGCGGGAGAGGCGGACTCGGAGGCTACACCTTC
CASGRGGLGGYTF
>.|.|TRBJ1-1|TRBV18|13
TGTGCCAGCTCAGCCGGGGGGCACACTGAAGCTTTCTTT
CASSAGGHTEAFF
>.|.|TRBJ1-5|TRBV5-1|15
TGCGCCAGCAGCTTGGAAGGAGTCAGCAATCAGCCCCAGCATTTT
CASSLEGVSNQPQHF
>.|.|TRBJ2-7|TRBV9|15
TGTGCCAGCAACGGAGGTCGGGACAAGGCCTACGAGCAGTACTTC
CASNGGRDKAYEQYF
>TRBD1|.|TRBJ1-5|TRBV5-6|15
TGTGCCAGCAGCTCGACAACAGGGGGCGATCAGCCCCAGCATTTT
CASSSTTGGDQPQHF
>.|.|TRBJ2-5|TRBV12-3/TRBV12-4|11
TGTGCCGTTGGGAGGGGGGAGACCCAGTACTTC
CAVGRGETQYF
>.|once|TRBJ2-7|TRBV5-1|16
TGCGCCAGCAGCTACCCCGGGGGAGAGGGGAGGCACGAGCAGTACTTC
CASSYPGGEGRHEQYF
>.|.|TRBJ2-1|TRBV19|13
TGTGCCAGTCAAGTTTACGGGGAGAATGAGCAGTTCTTC
CASQVYGENEQFF
>.|.|TRBJ1-6|TRBV5-4|14
TGTGCCAGCAGCCTCCGGGACACTAATTCACCCCTCCACTTT
CASSLRDTNSPLHF